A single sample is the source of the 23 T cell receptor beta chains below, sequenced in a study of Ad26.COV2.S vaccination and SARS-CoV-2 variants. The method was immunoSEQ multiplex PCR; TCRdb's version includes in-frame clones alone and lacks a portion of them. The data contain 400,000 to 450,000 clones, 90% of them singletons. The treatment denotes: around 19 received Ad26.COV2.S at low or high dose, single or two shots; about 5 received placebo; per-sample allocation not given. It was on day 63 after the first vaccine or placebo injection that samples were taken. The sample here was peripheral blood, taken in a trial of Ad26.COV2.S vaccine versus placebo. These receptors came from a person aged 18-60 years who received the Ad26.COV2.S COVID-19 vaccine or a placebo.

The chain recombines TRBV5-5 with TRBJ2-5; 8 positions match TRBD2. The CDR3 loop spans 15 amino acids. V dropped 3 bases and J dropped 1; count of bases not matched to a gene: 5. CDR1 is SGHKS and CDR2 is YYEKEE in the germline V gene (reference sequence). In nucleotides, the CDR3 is TGTGCCAGCAGCTCCCCAACTAGCGGCCAAGAGACCCAGTACTTC. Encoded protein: CASSSPTSGQETQYF.

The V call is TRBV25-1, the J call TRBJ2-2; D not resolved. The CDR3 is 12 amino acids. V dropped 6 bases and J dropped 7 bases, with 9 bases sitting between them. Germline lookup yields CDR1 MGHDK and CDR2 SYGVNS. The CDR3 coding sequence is TGTGCCAGCAGCCGATTGTTCGGGGAGCTGTTTTTT. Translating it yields CASSRLFGELFF.

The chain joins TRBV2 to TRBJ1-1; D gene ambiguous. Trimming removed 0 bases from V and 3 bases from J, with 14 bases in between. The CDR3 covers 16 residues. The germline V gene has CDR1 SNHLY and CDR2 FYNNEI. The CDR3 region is CASSEAFVGPYTEAFF. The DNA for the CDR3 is TGTGCCAGCAGTGAAGCGTTCGTAGGGCCGTACACTGAAGCTTTCTTT. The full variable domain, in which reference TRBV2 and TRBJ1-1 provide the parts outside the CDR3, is EPEVTQTPSHQVTQMGQEVILRCVPISNHLYFYWYRQILGQKVEFLVSFYNNEISEKSEIFDDQFSVERPDGSNFTLKIRSTKLEDSAMYFCASSEAFVGPYTEAFFGQGTRLTVV.

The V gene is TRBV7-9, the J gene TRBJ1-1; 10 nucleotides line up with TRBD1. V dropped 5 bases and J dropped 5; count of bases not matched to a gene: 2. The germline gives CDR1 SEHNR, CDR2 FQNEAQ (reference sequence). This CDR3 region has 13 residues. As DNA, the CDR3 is TGTGCCAGCAGCCCGGGACAGGGGACTGAAGCTTTCTTT. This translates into CASSPGQGTEAFF.

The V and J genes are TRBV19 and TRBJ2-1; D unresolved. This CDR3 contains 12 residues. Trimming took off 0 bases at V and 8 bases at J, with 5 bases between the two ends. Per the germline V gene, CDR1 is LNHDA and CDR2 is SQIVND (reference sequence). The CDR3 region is CASSIDLDEQFF. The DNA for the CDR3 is TGTGCCAGTAGTATAGATCTTGATGAGCAGTTCTTC.

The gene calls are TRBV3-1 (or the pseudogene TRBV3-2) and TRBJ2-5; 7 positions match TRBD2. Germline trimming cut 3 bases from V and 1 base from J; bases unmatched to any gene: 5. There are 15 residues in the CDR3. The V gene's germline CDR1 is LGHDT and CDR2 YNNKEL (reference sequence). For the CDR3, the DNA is TGTGCCAGCAGCCAGGGGCTAGCGGCCCAAGAGACCCAGTACTTC. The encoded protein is CASSQGLAAQETQYF.

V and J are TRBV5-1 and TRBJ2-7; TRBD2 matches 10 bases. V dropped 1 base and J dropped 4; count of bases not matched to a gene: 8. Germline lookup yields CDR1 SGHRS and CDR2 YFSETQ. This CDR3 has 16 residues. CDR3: CASSLFSSGSRYEQYF. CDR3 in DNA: TGCGCCAGCAGCTTGTTCTCTAGCGGGAGTAGGTACGAGCAGTACTTC.

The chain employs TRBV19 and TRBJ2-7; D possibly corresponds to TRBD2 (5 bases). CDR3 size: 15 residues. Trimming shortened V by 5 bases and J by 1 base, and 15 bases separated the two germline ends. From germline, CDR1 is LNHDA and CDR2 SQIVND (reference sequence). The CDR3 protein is CASSASLLVSYEQYF. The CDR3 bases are TGTGCCAGTAGTGCCTCCTTACTAGTTTCCTACGAGCAGTACTTC.

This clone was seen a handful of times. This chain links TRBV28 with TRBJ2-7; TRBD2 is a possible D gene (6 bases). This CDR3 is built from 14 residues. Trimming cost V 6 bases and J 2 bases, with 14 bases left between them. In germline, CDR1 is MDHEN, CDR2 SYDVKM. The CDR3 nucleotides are TGTGCCAGCAGCGCTCCGGGACTGACCTACGAGCAGTACTTC. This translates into CASSAPGLTYEQYF.

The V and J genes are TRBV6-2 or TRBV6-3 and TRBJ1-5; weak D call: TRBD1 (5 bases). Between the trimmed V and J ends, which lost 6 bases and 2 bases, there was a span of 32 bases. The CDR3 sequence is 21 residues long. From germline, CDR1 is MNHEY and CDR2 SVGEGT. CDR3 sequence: CASSRSQGNIGAPVRNQPQHF. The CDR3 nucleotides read TGTGCCAGCAGCAGGTCTCAGGGTAACATAGGGGCTCCCGTCCGCAATCAGCCCCAGCATTTT.

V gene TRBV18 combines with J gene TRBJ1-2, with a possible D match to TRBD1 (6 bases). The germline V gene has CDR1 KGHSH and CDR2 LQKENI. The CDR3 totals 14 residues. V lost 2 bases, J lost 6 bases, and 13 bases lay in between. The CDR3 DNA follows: TGTGCCAGCTCACCATTATCAGGGGAACATGGCTACACCTTC. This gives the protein CASSPLSGEHGYTF.

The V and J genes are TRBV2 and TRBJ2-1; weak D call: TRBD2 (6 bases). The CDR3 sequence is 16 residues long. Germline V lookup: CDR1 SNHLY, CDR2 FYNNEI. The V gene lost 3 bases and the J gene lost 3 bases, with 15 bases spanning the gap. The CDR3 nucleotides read TGTGCCAGCAGTGATCCCCGGGACTTTGACTACAATGAGCAGTTCTTC. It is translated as CASSDPRDFDYNEQFF.

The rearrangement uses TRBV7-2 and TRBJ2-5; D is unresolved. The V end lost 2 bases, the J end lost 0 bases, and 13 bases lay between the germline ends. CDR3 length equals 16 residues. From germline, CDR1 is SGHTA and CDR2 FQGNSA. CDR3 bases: TGTGCCAGCAGCTTAAAAATCTTAGGATACCAAGAGACCCAGTACTTC. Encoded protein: CASSLKILGYQETQYF.

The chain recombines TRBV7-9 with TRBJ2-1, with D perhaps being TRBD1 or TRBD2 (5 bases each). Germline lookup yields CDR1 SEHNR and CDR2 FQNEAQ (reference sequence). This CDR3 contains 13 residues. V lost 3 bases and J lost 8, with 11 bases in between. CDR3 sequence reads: CASSLGPSDEQFF. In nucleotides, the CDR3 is TGTGCCAGCAGCTTGGGACCATCGGATGAGCAGTTCTTC. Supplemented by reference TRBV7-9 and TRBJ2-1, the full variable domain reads DTGVSQNPRHKITKRGQNVTFRCDPISEHNRLYWYRQTLGQGPEFLTYFQNEAQLEKSRLLSDRFSAERPKGSFSTLEIQRTEQGDSAMYLCASSLGPSDEQFFGPGTRLTVL.

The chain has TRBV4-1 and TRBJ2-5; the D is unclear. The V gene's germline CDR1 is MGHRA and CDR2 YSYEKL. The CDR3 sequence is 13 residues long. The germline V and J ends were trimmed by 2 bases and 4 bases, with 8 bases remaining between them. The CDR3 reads CASSQFMRETQYF. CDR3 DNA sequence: TGCGCCAGCAGCCAATTCATGAGAGAGACCCAGTACTTC.

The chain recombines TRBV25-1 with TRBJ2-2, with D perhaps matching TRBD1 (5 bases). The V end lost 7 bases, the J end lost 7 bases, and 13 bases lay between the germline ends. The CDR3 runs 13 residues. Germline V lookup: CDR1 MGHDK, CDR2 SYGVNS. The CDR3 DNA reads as TGTGCCAGCAAGACAGATACGGGCGGGGAGCTGTTTTTT. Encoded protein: CASKTDTGGELFF.

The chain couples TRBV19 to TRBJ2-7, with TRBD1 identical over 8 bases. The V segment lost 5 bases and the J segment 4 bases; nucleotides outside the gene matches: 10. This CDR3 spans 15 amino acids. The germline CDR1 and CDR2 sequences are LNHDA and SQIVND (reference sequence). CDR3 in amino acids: CASSRAGGKKYEQYF. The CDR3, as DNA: TGTGCCAGTAGTCGGGCAGGGGGCAAGAAGTACGAGCAGTACTTC.

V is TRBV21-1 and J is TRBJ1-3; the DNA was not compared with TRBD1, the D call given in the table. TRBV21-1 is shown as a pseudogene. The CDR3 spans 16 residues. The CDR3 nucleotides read TGTGCCAGCAGCAAAGTTGGCGGGACAGGGGGAAACACCATATATTTT. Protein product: CASSKVGGTGGNTIYF.

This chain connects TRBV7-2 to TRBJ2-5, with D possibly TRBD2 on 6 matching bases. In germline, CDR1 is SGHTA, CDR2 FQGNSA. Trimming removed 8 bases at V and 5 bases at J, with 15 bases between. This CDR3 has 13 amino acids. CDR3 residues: CASGPGEVETQYF. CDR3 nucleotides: TGTGCCAGCGGGCCGGGAGAGGTGGAGACCCAGTACTTC.

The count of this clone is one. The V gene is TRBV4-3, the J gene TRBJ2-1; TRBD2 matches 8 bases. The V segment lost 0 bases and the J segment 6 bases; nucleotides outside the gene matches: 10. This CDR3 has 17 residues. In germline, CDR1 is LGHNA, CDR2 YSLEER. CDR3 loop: CASSQDRAAGVGNEQFF. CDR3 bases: TGCGCCAGCAGCCAAGATAGAGCAGCGGGAGTAGGCAATGAGCAGTTCTTC.

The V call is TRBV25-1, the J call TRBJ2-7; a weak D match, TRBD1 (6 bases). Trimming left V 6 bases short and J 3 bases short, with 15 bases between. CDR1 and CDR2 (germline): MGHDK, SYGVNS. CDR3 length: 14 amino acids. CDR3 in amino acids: CASRSPGHNYEQYF. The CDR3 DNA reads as TGTGCCAGCAGATCCCCGGGACACAACTACGAGCAGTACTTC.

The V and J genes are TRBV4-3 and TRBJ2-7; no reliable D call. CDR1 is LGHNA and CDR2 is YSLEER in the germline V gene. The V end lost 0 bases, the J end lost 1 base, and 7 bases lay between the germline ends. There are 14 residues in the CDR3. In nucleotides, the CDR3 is TGCGCCAGCAGCCAAGATATTGGATCCTACGAGCAGTACTTC. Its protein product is CASSQDIGSYEQYF.

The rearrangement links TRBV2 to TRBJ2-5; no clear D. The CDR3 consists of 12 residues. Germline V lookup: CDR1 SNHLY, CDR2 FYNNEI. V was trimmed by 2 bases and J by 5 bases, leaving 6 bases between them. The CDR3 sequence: CASSEHDETQYF. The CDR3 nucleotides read TGTGCCAGCAGTGAACACGATGAGACCCAGTACTTC.